A selection of T cell receptor beta chains follows, all from one sample in a study of somatic mutations in cytotoxic T cells in rheumatoid arthritis. Profiling relied on immunoSEQ multiplex PCR, and the TCRdb table lists in-frame clones only, not all of them. This table has thousands of clones, roughly four fifths appearing once. The sequencing sample was made of CD8+ T cells sorted from blood. Receptor source: a woman aged 55-69 years in good health. The CDR3 runs from the conserved cysteine through the conserved F or W. D genes are given only for firm matches. Clone size is shown for a subset of rows, as once, few, many or a class of expanded clone.

d_call,v_call,clone_size,j_call,cdr3_aa,cdr3_nt
.,TRBV20-1,.,TRBJ2-7,CSASADEQYF,TGCAGTGCTAGTGCGGACGAGCAGTACTTC
TRBD2,TRBV25-1,.,TRBJ2-3,CASSVLAGDTQYF,TGTGCCAGCAGTGTTCTAGCGGGAGATACGCAGTATTTT
TRBD1,TRBV19,.,TRBJ2-7,CASSIGQGFSEQYF,TGTGCCAGTAGTATTGGACAGGGGTTTTCCGAGCAGTACTTC
TRBD2,TRBV13,.,TRBJ2-4,CASSLRRAGGIAKNIQYF,TGTGCCAGCAGCTTAAGAAGGGCGGGGGGGATCGCCAAAAACATTCAGTACTTC
.,TRBV7-9,once,TRBJ2-1,CASSWLAAASYNEQFF,TGTGCCAGCAGCTGGTTAGCGGCCGCTTCCTACAATGAGCAGTTCTTC
.,TRBV28,.,TRBJ2-7,CASSPPEDSVNSYEQYF,TGTGCCAGCAGTCCCCCCGAGGATAGCGTTAACTCCTACGAGCAGTACTTC
TRBD1,TRBV7-8,.,TRBJ1-6,CASSLEQGGVSPLHF,TGTGCCAGCAGCTTGGAACAGGGGGGAGTTTCACCCCTCCACTTT
.,TRBV7-8,.,TRBJ2-1,CASTPRRSGNEQFF,TGTGCCAGCACCCCCAGGCGCAGTGGCAATGAGCAGTTCTTC
TRBD1,TRBV5-4,.,TRBJ1-3,CASSIPGQGANTIYF,TGTGCCAGCAGCATTCCGGGACAGGGGGCTAACACCATATATTTT
TRBD1,TRBV6-5,.,TRBJ1-5,CASGTVEAQPQHF,TGTGCCAGCGGGACAGTTGAGGCTCAGCCCCAGCATTTT
.,TRBV29-1,.,TRBJ2-7,CSVDGSEAYEQYF,TGCAGCGTTGACGGGAGTGAGGCCTACGAGCAGTACTTC
.,TRBV27,.,TRBJ2-7,CASSPRQKEAYEQYF,TGTGCCAGCAGCCCCCGACAGAAGGAAGCCTACGAGCAGTACTTC
.,TRBV9,few,TRBJ2-7,CASSVAPGMEQYF,TGTGCCAGCAGCGTAGCTCCGGGGATGGAGCAGTACTTC
TRBD1,TRBV28,large,TRBJ2-5,CASSLSLGQGQQETQYF,TGTGCCAGCAGTTTGAGCCTCGGACAGGGCCAACAAGAGACCCAGTACTTC
.,TRBV12-5,.,TRBJ1-1,CASGFPDRDTEAFF,TGTGCTAGTGGTTTCCCGGACAGAGACACTGAAGCTTTCTTT
TRBD2,TRBV27,.,TRBJ2-1,CASRPDTSGSGGEQFF,TGTGCCAGCCGACCCGACACTAGCGGGAGTGGTGGTGAGCAGTTCTTC
.,TRBV7-3,.,TRBJ2-3,CASSLRGTFTDTQYF,TGTGCCAGCAGCTTAAGGGGCACCTTCACAGATACGCAGTATTTT
TRBD1,TRBV9,.,TRBJ2-3,CASSVEGDRGPDTQYF,TGTGCCAGCAGCGTAGAGGGGGACAGGGGGCCGGATACGCAGTATTTT
TRBD2,TRBV28,.,TRBJ2-1,CASSLIAGSTYNEQFF,TGTGCCAGCAGTCTTATAGCGGGATCCACCTACAATGAGCAGTTCTTC
TRBD2,TRBV6-5,few,TRBJ2-7,CASSYGRGDYEQYF,TGTGCCAGCAGTTACGGACGGGGGGACTACGAGCAGTACTTC
TRBD1,TRBV9,.,TRBJ1-4,CASSAGTGGSEKLFF,TGTGCCAGCAGCGCCGGGACAGGGGGTTCTGAAAAACTGTTTTTT
.,TRBV6-4,.,TRBJ2-1,CASSMEGRGYNEQFF,TGTGCCAGCAGTATGGAGGGGCGCGGCTACAATGAGCAGTTCTTC
.,TRBV13,.,TRBJ2-2,CASSSIFLADGNTGELFF,TGTGCCAGCAGTTCTATATTCTTAGCGGATGGCAACACCGGGGAGCTGTTTTTT
TRBD1,TRBV11-1,.,TRBJ2-7,CASSHSGTGGYEQYF,TGTGCCAGCAGCCACTCCGGGACAGGGGGCTACGAGCAGTACTTC
TRBD1,TRBV4-1,.,TRBJ2-1,CASSLRTGDIRNEQFF,TGCGCCAGCAGCCTGCGGACAGGCGATATTCGCAATGAGCAGTTCTTC
.,TRBV4-1,few,TRBJ2-7,CASSQDGYYNEQYF,TGCGCCAGCAGCCAAGACGGCTACTACAACGAGCAGTACTTC
TRBD1,TRBV7-9,.,TRBJ2-3,CASRPGTGAQLSTDTQYF,TGTGCCAGCAGACCCGGGACAGGGGCCCAGTTGAGCACAGATACGCAGTATTTT
TRBD2,TRBV7-9,.,TRBJ2-5,CASSLGRDLGGDEETQYF,TGTGCCAGCAGCTTAGGCCGGGACTTGGGGGGGGATGAAGAGACCCAGTACTTC
.,TRBV5-4,.,TRBJ1-2,CASGIEGEGYTF,TGTGCCAGCGGAATCGAAGGGGAAGGCTACACCTTC
TRBD2,TRBV11-2,few,TRBJ2-3,CASSPAGGGTDTQYF,TGTGCCAGCAGCCCCGCGGGAGGGGGCACAGATACGCAGTATTTT
.,TRBV5-1,few,TRBJ1-6,CASSFDYLSYNSPLHF,TGCGCCAGCAGCTTTGACTACCTCTCCTATAATTCACCCCTCCACTTT
.,TRBV6-6,once,TRBJ2-3,CASSYSSRADTQYF,TGTGCCAGCAGTTACTCGAGCAGGGCAGATACGCAGTATTTT
TRBD1,TRBV2,once,TRBJ2-7,CASTPGTGNSYEQYF,TGTGCCAGCACTCCCGGGACAGGAAACTCCTACGAGCAGTACTTC
.,TRBV30,.,TRBJ2-4,CAWSEGARGNIQYF,TGTGCCTGGAGTGAGGGGGCGCGGGGAAACATTCAGTACTTC
TRBD1,TRBV28,.,TRBJ2-7,CASSRPRDRVSYEQYF,TGTGCCAGCAGTCGACCCCGGGACAGGGTTTCCTACGAGCAGTACTTC
.,TRBV29-1,.,TRBJ2-1,CSVEGGYRNEQFF,TGCAGCGTTGAAGGAGGGTATAGGAATGAGCAGTTCTTC
.,TRBV4-1,.,TRBJ2-7,CASSQDLSDGYEQYF,TGCGCCAGCAGCCAAGATCTCAGCGACGGTTACGAGCAGTACTTC
.,TRBV2,.,TRBJ2-1,CASTSRGRSGSDEQFF,TGTGCCAGCACCTCAAGGGGTAGATCTGGGTCTGATGAGCAGTTCTTC
.,TRBV9,.,TRBJ1-1,CASSASGQGNTEAFF,TGTGCCAGCAGCGCGTCGGGCCAGGGGAACACTGAAGCTTTCTTT
TRBD1,TRBV7-9,once,TRBJ2-7,CASSPPSRTGPEQYF,TGTGCCAGCAGCCCCCCCAGTCGGACAGGCCCCGAGCAGTACTTC
.,TRBV4-3,.,TRBJ1-5,CASGGRDAGAQHF,TGCGCCAGCGGAGGACGGGATGCCGGGGCCCAGCATTTT
.,TRBV21-1,.,TRBJ1-2,CASSKARPRGVSNYGYTF,TGTGCCAGCAGCAAAGCGCGGCCCCGGGGGGTCTCTAACTATGGCTACACCTTC
.,TRBV5-1,.,TRBJ1-4,CASSLGEGTRNEKLFF,TGCGCCAGCAGCTTGGGTGAGGGAACACGGAATGAAAAACTGTTTTTT
.,TRBV5-1,once,TRBJ2-1,CASSLEHPYNEQFF,TGCGCCAGCAGCTTGGAGCATCCCTACAATGAGCAGTTCTTC
TRBD1,TRBV9,.,TRBJ1-2,CASSDAGTGVRGYTF,TGTGCCAGCAGCGATGCCGGGACAGGGGTTAGGGGCTACACCTTC
.,TRBV7-3,.,TRBJ2-3,CASSKGTPSTDTQYF,TGTGCCAGCAGCAAAGGGACACCTAGCACAGATACGCAGTATTTT
.,TRBV14,.,TRBJ2-2,CASSPGLNTGELFF,TGTGCCAGCAGCCCTGGGCTGAACACCGGGGAGCTGTTTTTT
.,TRBV9,.,TRBJ1-2,CASSANTGPGDYGYTF,TGTGCCAGCAGCGCCAATACAGGGCCTGGGGACTATGGCTACACCTTC